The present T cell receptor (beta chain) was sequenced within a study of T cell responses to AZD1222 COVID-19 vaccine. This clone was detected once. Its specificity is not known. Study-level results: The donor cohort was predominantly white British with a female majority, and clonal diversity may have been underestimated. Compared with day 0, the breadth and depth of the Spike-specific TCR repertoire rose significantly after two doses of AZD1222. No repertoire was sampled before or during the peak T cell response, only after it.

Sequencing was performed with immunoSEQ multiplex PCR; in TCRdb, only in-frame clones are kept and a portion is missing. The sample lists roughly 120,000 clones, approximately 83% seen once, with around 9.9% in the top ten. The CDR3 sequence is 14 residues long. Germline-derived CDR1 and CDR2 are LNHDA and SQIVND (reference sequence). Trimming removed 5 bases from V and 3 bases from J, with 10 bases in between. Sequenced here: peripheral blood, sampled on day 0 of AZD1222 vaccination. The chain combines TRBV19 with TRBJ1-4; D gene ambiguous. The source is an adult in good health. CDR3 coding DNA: TGTGCCAGTAGTGGAGTGGCAGCTAATGAAAAACTGTTTTTT. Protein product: CASSGVAANEKLFF.